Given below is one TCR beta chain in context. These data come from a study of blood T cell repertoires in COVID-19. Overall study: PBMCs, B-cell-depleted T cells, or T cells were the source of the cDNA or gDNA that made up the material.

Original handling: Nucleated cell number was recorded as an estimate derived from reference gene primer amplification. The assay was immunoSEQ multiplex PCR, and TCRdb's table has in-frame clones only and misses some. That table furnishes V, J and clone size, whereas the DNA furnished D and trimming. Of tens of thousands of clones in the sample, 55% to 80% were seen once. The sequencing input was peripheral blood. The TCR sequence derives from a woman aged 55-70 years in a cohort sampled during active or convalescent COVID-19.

CDR3 in DNA: TGTGCCAGCAGCCAAGTTTCAGGTTCGACCTACGAGCAGTACTTC. This translates into CASSQVSGSTYEQYF. The genes are TRBV3-1 (or the pseudogene TRBV3-2) and TRBJ2-7, with unresolved D. Germline CDR1 reads LGHDT; CDR2 reads YNNKEL (reference sequence). The CDR3 runs 15 residues. The V gene lost 1 base and the J gene lost 2 bases, with 12 bases spanning the gap.